The 10 T cell receptor beta chains listed next were all sequenced from one sample in a study of PD-L1 blockade in urothelial cancer. The protocol was immunoSEQ multiplex PCR, while the TCRdb copy is restricted to in-frame clones and leaves out a portion. The repertoire includes 85,000 to 90,000 clones, roughly 90% of them detected once, and roughly 0.88% sits in the top ten. As to time point: pretreatment peripheral blood. Sequenced here: PBMCs, sampled around atezolizumab (anti-PD-L1) treatment. The receptors here all came from a woman older than 75 with urothelial cancer.

The V and J genes are TRBV18 and TRBJ2-7, with 7 bases aligning to TRBD1. J gave up 2 bases and V 3 bases, and 4 bases lay outside the gene matches. CDR1 and CDR2 from the germline V gene are KGHSH and LQKENI. The CDR3 is 14 amino acids. The chain's CDR3 is CASSPGQAAYEQYF. The CDR3 bases are TGTGCCAGCTCACCTGGACAGGCTGCCTACGAGCAGTACTTC. Filled out from reference TRBV18 and TRBJ2-7, the complete variable domain reads NAGVMQNPRHLVRRRGQEARLRCSPMKGHSHVYWYRQLPEEGLKFMVYLQKENIIDESGMPKERFSAEFPKEGPSILRIQQVVRGDSAAYFCASSPGQAAYEQYFGPGTRLTVT.

The rearrangement joins TRBV18 to TRBJ2-3, with D possibly being TRBD2 (6 bases). Trimming left V 3 bases short and J 4 bases short, with 8 bases between. This CDR3 comprises 13 residues. Germline values: CDR1 KGHSH, CDR2 LQKENI. The CDR3 protein is CASSPGTADTQYF. CDR3 in DNA: TGTGCCAGCTCACCTGGGACTGCAGATACGCAGTATTTT. The variable domain in full, completed from reference TRBV18 and TRBJ2-3, reads NAGVMQNPRHLVRRRGQEARLRCSPMKGHSHVYWYRQLPEEGLKFMVYLQKENIIDESGMPKERFSAEFPKEGPSILRIQQVVRGDSAAYFCASSPGTADTQYFGPGTRLTVL.

J is TRBJ1-1 and V is TRBV29-1; 12 bases match TRBD1. From germline, CDR1 is SQVTM and CDR2 ANQGSEA. V lost 7 bases to trimming and J lost 2 bases; unmatched junction nucleotides: 2. CDR3 length: 13 amino acids. CDR3 nucleotide sequence: TGCAGCGGGGGACAGGGGGCAAACACTGAAGCTTTCTTT. As protein: CSGGQGANTEAFF.

The genes are TRBV28 and TRBJ1-1; D unresolved. The CDR3 extends over 11 amino acids. Trimming left V 7 bases short and J 1 base short, with 4 bases between. Germline V gene data show CDR1 as MDHEN and CDR2 as SYDVKM. CDR3 loop: CASISNTEAFF. The CDR3 bases are TGTGCCAGCATCTCGAACACTGAAGCTTTCTTT.

The chain links TRBV28 to TRBJ1-1; 10 nucleotides match TRBD1. V gave up 8 bases and J gave up 4 bases; unmatched junction bases: 13. The CDR3 length is 16 residues. Per the germline V gene, CDR1 is MDHEN and CDR2 is SYDVKM. The CDR3 reads CASGLPDRGFVTEAFF. CDR3 bases: TGTGCCAGCGGACTCCCGGACAGGGGGTTTGTCACTGAAGCTTTCTTT.

This sequence joins TRBV6-1 and TRBJ1-4; 7 bases map to TRBD1. The ends lost 4 bases at V and 0 bases at J; junction bases unmatched: 5. CDR3 size: 16 residues. Germline V gene lookup returns CDR1 MNHNS and CDR2 SASEGT. This chain's CDR3 is CASSARQGSTNEKLFF. The CDR3 DNA reads TGTGCCAGCAGTGCTCGACAGGGATCAACTAATGAAAAACTGTTTTTT.

Turning to this clone: Other DNA sequences in this specimen translate into the identical CDR3. The chain combines TRBV27 with TRBJ1-5; the D gene is possibly TRBD1 (5 bases). Trimming shortened V by 2 bases and J by 0 bases, and 5 bases separated the two germline ends. The CDR3 is 14 residues long. Germline V gene data show CDR1 as MNHEY and CDR2 as SMNVEV (reference sequence). The CDR3 reads CASSLRGSNQPQHF. The CDR3 DNA reads TGTGCCAGCAGTTTAAGGGGTAGCAATCAGCCCCAGCATTTT.

This chain connects TRBV7-9 to TRBJ2-1; the match to TRBD1 covers 7 bases. Germline loops: CDR1 SEHNR, CDR2 FQNEAQ (reference sequence). CDR3 length: 16 amino acids. V shed 1 base, J shed 4 bases, and the junction held 7 bases outside the gene matches. The CDR3, as DNA: TGTGCCAGCAGCTTAGGGACAGGTTCCCTTTACAATGAGCAGTTCTTC. It encodes CASSLGTGSLYNEQFF.

This chain uses TRBV6-1 with TRBJ1-1, with TRBD1 matching 8 bases. Trimming removed 6 bases from V and 3 bases from J; junction bases left unmatched: 6. Germline loops: CDR1 MNHNS, CDR2 SASEGT. CDR3 length: 14 amino acids. In DNA form, the CDR3 reads TGTGCCAGCAGCGAACACAGGGGGGACACTGAAGCTTTCTTT. Translating gives CASSEHRGDTEAFF.

This chain connects TRBV7-9 to TRBJ2-1; 8 bases agree with TRBD1. The V segment lost 2 bases and the J segment 7 bases; nucleotides outside the gene matches: 7. The germline gives CDR1 SEHNR, CDR2 FQNEAQ (reference sequence). CDR3 length: 15 residues. CDR3 amino acids: CASSLTQGAMNEQFF. In DNA form, the CDR3 reads TGTGCCAGCAGCTTAACCCAGGGGGCGATGAATGAGCAGTTCTTC. Using reference TRBV7-9 and TRBJ2-1 for the parts outside the CDR3, the full variable domain is DTGVSQNPRHKITKRGQNVTFRCDPISEHNRLYWYRQTLGQGPEFLTYFQNEAQLEKSRLLSDRFSAERPKGSFSTLEIQRTEQGDSAMYLCASSLTQGAMNEQFFGPGTRLTVL.